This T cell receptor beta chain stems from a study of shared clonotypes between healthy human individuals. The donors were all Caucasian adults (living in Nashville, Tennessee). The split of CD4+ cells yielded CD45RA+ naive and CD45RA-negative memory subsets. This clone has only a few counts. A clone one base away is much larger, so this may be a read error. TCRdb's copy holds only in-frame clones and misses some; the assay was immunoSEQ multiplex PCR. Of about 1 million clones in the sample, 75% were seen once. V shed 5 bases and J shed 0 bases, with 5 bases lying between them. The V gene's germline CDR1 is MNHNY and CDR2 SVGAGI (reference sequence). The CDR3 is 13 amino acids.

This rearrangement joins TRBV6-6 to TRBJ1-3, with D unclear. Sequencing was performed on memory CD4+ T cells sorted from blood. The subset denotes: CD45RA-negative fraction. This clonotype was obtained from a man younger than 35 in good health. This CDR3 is CASSDFSGNTIYF. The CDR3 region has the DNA TGTGCCAGCAGTGACTTCTCTGGAAACACCATATATTTT.